This T cell receptor (beta chain) is drawn from a study of blood T cell repertoires in COVID-19. In the source study's methods: Reference gene primers were amplified, and this amplification served to estimate nucleated cell counts. Measured with immunoSEQ multiplex PCR; TCRdb has only the in-frame clones, and not every one. Clone size and V and J calls were adopted from that table, with D and trimming inferred from the DNA. The sample carries about 160,000 clones, 80% to 90% recorded once. The CDR3 sequence is 12 residues long. Trimming stripped 3 bases from V and 3 bases from J, with 6 bases between. Per germline, CDR1 SQVTM and CDR2 ANQGSEA.

The rearrangement uses TRBV29-1 and TRBJ1-3; D gene ambiguous. The receptor's source is a woman between 50 and 59 years old with COVID-19, enrolled during active disease. Sequenced: peripheral blood. CDR3 region: CSVDGFGNTIYF. In DNA form, the CDR3 reads TGCAGCGTTGACGGGTTTGGAAACACCATATATTTT.